Included here is one TCR beta chain sequence, with context. TCRdb reanalysed the RT-PCR reads using MiXCR and keeps one entry per CDR3 protein. This sample has about 700,000 distinct CDR3 sequences, with 12% to 15% found just once. J gave up 7 bases and V 5 bases, and 10 bases lay outside the gene matches. CDR1 is DFQATT, CDR2 SNEGSKA, per germline (reference sequence). The CDR3 consists of 14 residues. The sequencing input was memory CD4+ T cells from blood. The chain links TRBV20-1 to TRBJ2-1; TRBD2 matches 8 bases. The clonotype comes from a female donor in good health, serving as a healthy control. CDR3 nucleotide sequence: TGCAGTGCTCAAGCCGGGACTAGTAGGAATGAGCAGTTCTTC. Its protein is CSAQAGTSRNEQFF.